This TCR beta chain was sequenced during a study of T cell clonotyping in hematopoietic cell transplantation. Details on this clone: Its antigen is unknown.

Trimming cost V 6 bases and J 3 bases; bases outside gene matches: 12. CDR3 length: 15 residues. Germline lookup yields CDR1 SQVTM and CDR2 ANQGSEA. Whole-study findings and limits: After transplant, recipient diversity fell while pathologically expanded clonotypes grew through day 180. Higher Inverse Simpson Index values in graft donor and pretransplant recipient predicted broader posttransplant TCR diversity.

Produced via immunoSEQ multiplex PCR; TCRdb's table is partial and in-frame only. The sample has some 15,000 clones, around 66% seen once. The sequences come from PBMCs, collected 30 days after allogeneic stem cell transplant. This chain joins TRBV29-1 and TRBJ1-1; 8 bases are a match to TRBD1. The receptor was derived from a male patient aged 50 to 59 who had an allogeneic stem cell transplant from an unrelated donor, so T cells may come from the graft donor. Some clones in this sample may be carry-over from other donors' samples. The CDR3 DNA reads TGCAGCGTGTTTTCAGGGGGCGGCGGGGACACTGAAGCTTTCTTT. It encodes CSVFSGGGGDTEAFF. The whole variable domain, remainder taken from reference TRBV29-1 and TRBJ1-1, is SAVISQKPSRDICQRGTSLTIQCQVDSQVTMMFWYRQQPGQSLTLIATANQGSEATYESGFVIDKFPISRPNLTFSTLTVSNMSPEDSSIYLCSVFSGGGGDTEAFFGQGTRLTVV.